These 17 T cell receptor gamma chains share one sample of origin, sequenced in a study of Vδ1+ human thymocytes. Study-level points and caveats: Highly polyclonal TRG and TRD repertoires with Gaussian CDR3 length distributions appeared in thymus.

No antigens are known for them. Sequences come from RNA converted to cDNA by reverse transcription. Pooled V-gene forward primers with one constant-region reverse primer generated the CDR3 amplicons by multiplex PCR. With CATT, TCRdb re-called clones from the multiplex PCR reads. The sample consists of 6,500 to 10,000 gamma-chain clones, approximately 55% of them appearing once. What was sequenced was Vdelta1+ gamma-delta thymocytes from the thymus. Subset: FACS-sorted CD3+ TCRalphabeta- TCRVdelta1+ TCRVdelta2- thymocytes. The receptor source for this set is a girl under three years old who had congenital heart surgery.

Concerning this clone itself: This same CDR3 is encoded by further DNA sequences in the sample. J is TRGJ1 or TRGJ2 and V is TRGV8. The J gene was not available in TCRdb and was assigned here by matching the DNA to germline segments. The V gene end was trimmed by 0 bases and the J gene end by 4 bases; junction bases not matched to a gene: 3. CDR3 length: 13 residues. Germline V gene lookup returns CDR1 VENAVY and CDR2 YDSYNSRV. The CDR3 loop is CATWDRTYYKKLF. The CDR3 nucleotides are TGTGCCACCTGGGATAGGACCTATTATAAGAAACTCTTT.

The V gene is TRGV9, the J gene TRGJ1 or TRGJ2. Matching the DNA to germline supplied the J gene, which TCRdb does not give. Trimming cost V 3 bases and J 0 bases; bases outside gene matches: 5. Germline CDR1 reads GITISATS; CDR2 reads ISYDGTV (reference sequence). The CDR3 extends over 14 amino acids. Here the CDR3 DNA reads TGTGCCTTGTGGGAGCCGACGAATTATTATAAGAAACTCTTT. Translating it yields CALWEPTNYYKKLF.

The chain joins TRGV3 to TRGJ1 or TRGJ2. No J gene was available from TCRdb, and it was assigned here by a germline match of the DNA. Germline assignment: CDR1 VTNTFY and CDR2 YDVSTARD (reference sequence). The CDR3 spans 16 residues. Losses at the gene ends were 0 bases for V and 7 bases for J; bases not matched to a gene: 15. DNA of the CDR3: TGTGCCACCTGGGACAGGCAAGGGATCGTCGTGTATAAGAAACTCTTT. This gives the protein CATWDRQGIVVYKKLF.

V usage is TRGV3 and J usage is TRGJ1 or TRGJ2. Assignment of the J gene here rests on matching the DNA to germline, because TCRdb gives none. This CDR3 is built from 13 residues. Germline V gives CDR1 VTNTFY, CDR2 YDVSTARD (reference sequence). J lost 0 bases, V lost 4 bases, and 3 bases had no gene match. In DNA form, the CDR3 reads TGTGCCACCTGGGAAGAGAATTATTATAAGAAACTCTTT. Translating gives CATWEENYYKKLF.

On this clone itself: The sample holds other DNA sequences that translate to the same CDR3. V and J are TRGV9 and TRGJ1 or TRGJ2. CDR3 length: 11 residues. Germline V gene sequence: CDR1 GITISATS, CDR2 ISYDGTV (reference sequence). The trim removed 1 base at V and 8 bases at J, leaving 2 bases unmatched. CDR3 in DNA: TGTGCCTTGTGGGAGGTACATAAGAAACTCTTT. It codes for CALWEVHKKLF.

The J gene is TRGJ1 or TRGJ2, the V gene TRGV9. TCRdb gives no J gene; it was assigned here by matching the DNA to germline. This CDR3 has 17 amino acids. V lost 4 bases, J lost 3 bases, and 18 bases stayed unmatched. Germline-derived CDR1 and CDR2 are GITISATS and ISYDGTV (reference sequence). The CDR3 nucleotides read TGTGCCTTGTGGGAAGGGCCCCAAAGGAGGGGTTATTATAAGAAACTCTTT. It translates to CALWEGPQRRGYYKKLF.

The chain joins TRGV8 to TRGJ1 or TRGJ2. After removal of 1 base from V and 2 bases from J, the junction contained 5 bases not matched to a gene. This CDR3 is built from 14 residues. Germline V lookup: CDR1 VENAVY, CDR2 YDSYNSRV. This CDR3 is CATWDSRHYYKKLF. DNA of the CDR3: TGTGCCACCTGGGATAGCCGGCATTATTATAAGAAACTCTTT.

V gene TRGV9 combines with J gene TRGJ1 or TRGJ2. TCRdb is silent on the J gene; assignment here came from matching the DNA to germline. This CDR3 contains 16 residues. With 0 bases clipped from V and 0 bases from J, the junction kept 8 bases outside the gene matches. The germline CDR1 and CDR2 sequences are GITISATS and ISYDGTV (reference sequence). The CDR3: CALWEVGFGNYYKKLF. CDR3 nucleotide sequence: TGTGCCTTGTGGGAGGTGGGGTTTGGGAATTATTATAAGAAACTCTTT.

The chain combines TRGV3 with TRGJP2. Because TCRdb records no J gene, it was assigned here through a match of the DNA to germline. Germline trimming cut 2 bases from V and 0 bases from J; bases unmatched to any gene: 12. Germline loops: CDR1 VTNTFY, CDR2 YDVSTARD (reference sequence). This CDR3 has 18 residues. The CDR3 bases are TGTGCCACCTGGGACAAAGCGCGGGGGTATAGTAGTGATTGGATCAAGACGTTT. As protein: CATWDKARGYSSDWIKTF.

This clone was counted between two and nine times. V and J are TRGV9 and TRGJ1 or TRGJ2. As TCRdb names no J gene, one was assigned here on the basis of a DNA match to germline. The CDR3 length is 14 residues. The V and J ends lost 0 bases and 7 bases, in that order; junction bases with no gene match: 9. Germline-derived CDR1 and CDR2 are GITISATS and ISYDGTV (reference sequence). This chain's CDR3 is CALWEVRDSYKKLF. The CDR3 DNA is TGTGCCTTGTGGGAGGTGCGGGATTCCTATAAGAAACTCTTT.

This clone has just a few counts. This rearrangement joins TRGV8 to TRGJP2. V was clipped by 3 bases and J by 6 bases; unmatched bases: 7. Germline assignment: CDR1 VENAVY and CDR2 YDSYNSRV. CDR3 length: 14 amino acids. The CDR3 here is CATWDVIGDWIKTF. CDR3 DNA: TGTGCCACCTGGGATGTGATTGGTGATTGGATCAAGACGTTT.

The V gene is TRGV2, the J gene TRGJ1 or TRGJ2. TCRdb leaves out the J gene; it was filled in here by matching the DNA to germline. Looked up from germline, CDR1 is EGSNGY and CDR2 is YDSYNSKV. V shed 3 bases, J shed 4 bases, and the junction held 9 bases outside the gene matches. This CDR3 comprises 14 residues. This chain's CDR3 is CATWDILWYYKKLF. In DNA form, the CDR3 reads TGTGCCACCTGGGACATTTTATGGTATTATAAGAAACTCTTT.

This chain uses TRGV2 with TRGJP2. Since TCRdb gives no J gene, matching the DNA to germline was used here to assign it. The V gene's germline CDR1 is EGSNGY and CDR2 YDSYNSKV. The J segment lost 6 bases and the V segment lost 6 bases, leaving 4 bases of the junction unmatched. The CDR3 is made up of 12 amino acids. CDR3 region: CATWTGDWIKTF. CDR3 in DNA: TGTGCCACCTGGACGGGTGATTGGATCAAGACGTTT.

This clone was counted only a few times. V gene TRGV5 combines with J gene TRGJ1 or TRGJ2. The J gene was missing in TCRdb and was found by matching the end of the DNA to germline. V lost 0 bases to trimming and J lost 8 bases; unmatched junction nucleotides: 10. Germline values: CDR1 VINAFY, CDR2 YDVSNSKD. The CDR3 contains 14 residues. The CDR3: CATWDRQGMHKKLF. CDR3 DNA sequence: TGTGCCACCTGGGACAGGCAGGGGATGCATAAGAAACTCTTT.

Comment on this clone: One end of the junction varies from germline; a read error may be responsible. This chain links TRGV9 with TRGJ1 or TRGJ2. The J gene was missing in TCRdb and was found by matching the end of the DNA to germline. The CDR3 length is 13 residues. Germline V gene data show CDR1 as GITISATS and CDR2 as ISYDGTV (reference sequence). CDR3 loop: CASWEVQCYKKLF. The CDR3 region has the DNA TGTGCCTCGTGGGAGGTGCAATGCTATAAGAAACTCTTT.

This clone was picked up a small number of times. The V and J genes are TRGV2 and TRGJ1 or TRGJ2. Since TCRdb gives no J gene, matching the DNA to germline was used here to assign it. J lost 12 bases, V lost 0 bases, and 8 bases had no gene match. Germline-derived CDR1 and CDR2 are EGSNGY and YDSYNSKV. The CDR3 consists of 12 residues. Here the CDR3 reads CATWDGLRLKLF. CDR3 nucleotides: TGTGCCACCTGGGACGGGCTGCGGTTGAAACTCTTT.

The V and J genes are TRGV4 and TRGJ1 or TRGJ2. TCRdb leaves out the J gene; it was filled in here by matching the DNA to germline. The CDR3 is 14 residues long. Germline-derived CDR1 and CDR2 are EGSTGY and YDSYTSSV. Trimming cost V 0 bases and J 0 bases; bases outside gene matches: 2. CDR3 amino acids: CATWDGRNYYKKLF. Written as DNA, the CDR3 is TGTGCCACCTGGGATGGGCGGAATTATTATAAGAAACTCTTT.